A single sample is the source of the 3 T cell receptor beta chains below, sequenced in a study of response to subunit inactivated influenza vaccine. One entry per CDR3 protein results from TCRdb running MiXCR on the RT-PCR reads. The profile covers some 480,000 distinct CDR3 sequences, with roughly 9.8% appearing a single time and approximately 12% taken by the ten largest. Material: PBMCs from blood, obtained 40 to 50 days after vaccination. Receptors originate from a man aged 50-59 years who received an inactivated influenza vaccine.

This chain connects TRBV24-1 to TRBJ1-1; possibly TRBD1 for D (6 bases). CDR1 KGHDR and CDR2 SFDVKD come from the germline V gene. The CDR3 covers 15 residues. The ends were cut back, 6 bases at V and 4 bases at J, with 17 bases in the middle. CDR3 protein: CATSSTRTGSTEAFF. The CDR3 DNA follows: TGTGCCACCAGTTCAACACGAACAGGGTCCACTGAAGCTTTCTTT.

In its sample, this clonotype was seen many times. J is TRBJ2-5 and V is TRBV6-2 or TRBV6-3; D ambiguous. This CDR3 has 16 amino acids. V was shortened by 6 bases and J by 4 bases, with 21 bases between the two germline ends. Germline CDR1 and CDR2: MNHEY and SVGEGT. CDR3 sequence (DNA): TGTGCCAGCAGCCGCCCCCGCCAGTCGGTAGGAGAGACCCAGTACTTC. Encoded protein: CASSRPRQSVGETQYF.

This sequence joins TRBV27 and TRBJ1-2, with D possibly matching TRBD1 (5 bases). CDR3 size: 15 residues. V lost 7 bases to trimming and J lost 1 base, with 16 bases between them. CDR1 is MNHEY, CDR2 SMNVEV, per germline (reference sequence). The CDR3 reads CASNSKGRGNYGYTF. The CDR3 nucleotides read TGTGCCAGCAACTCTAAGGGGAGGGGTAACTATGGCTACACCTTC.